A single sample gave rise to the 24 T cell receptor beta chains below, sequenced in a study of cytomegalovirus exposure and HLA in healthy donors. PCR involved 60 Vbeta and 13 Jbeta primers. The data were produced by immunoSEQ multiplex PCR, yet TCRdb's version contains in-frame clones alone and is incomplete. The sample has more than 150,000 clones, approximately 78% seen once. Sequenced sample: PBMCs. Receptor source: a male donor in good health and CMV-seronegative.

The chain has TRBV11-3 and TRBJ2-2, with D maybe TRBD1 (5 bases). V dropped 5 bases and J dropped 4 bases, with 17 bases sitting between them. Germline CDR1 and CDR2: SGHNT and YENEEA. The CDR3 spans 16 residues. The CDR3 DNA is TGTGCCAGCAGCCCTCCAACAGGCAGGACCACCGGGGAGCTGTTTTTT. Amino acids: CASSPPTGRTTGELFF.

The chain recombines TRBV11-1 with TRBJ2-3; 7 positions agree with TRBD2. This CDR3 is built from 15 residues. The J segment lost 4 bases and the V segment lost 3 bases, leaving 7 bases of the junction unmatched. Germline CDR1 and CDR2: SGHAT and FQDESV (reference sequence). The CDR3 nucleotides read TGTGCCAGCAGCTTTGGCGGGAGAATGGCAGATACGCAGTATTTT. Translating gives CASSFGGRMADTQYF. The whole variable domain, remainder taken from reference TRBV11-1 and TRBJ2-3, is EAEVAQSPRYKITEKSQAVAFWCDPISGHATLYWYRQILGQGPELLVQFQDESVVDDSQLPKDRFSAERLKGVDSTLKIQPAELGDSAMYLCASSFGGRMADTQYFGPGTRLTVL.

The gene calls are TRBV2 and TRBJ1-6; the match to TRBD1 covers 10 bases. The J segment lost 10 bases and the V segment lost 6 bases, leaving 9 bases of the junction unmatched. The CDR3 covers 15 residues. The germline gives CDR1 SNHLY, CDR2 FYNNEI. CDR3 residues: CASRDPGQGLSPLHF. CDR3 nucleotide sequence: TGTGCCAGCAGGGATCCGGGACAGGGGTTGTCACCCCTCCACTTT.

This clone came up once. The rearrangement joins TRBV19 to TRBJ1-2; D unresolved. This CDR3 has 14 amino acids. Deletions cut 1 base from V and 8 bases from J, with 14 bases between. Germline lookup yields CDR1 LNHDA and CDR2 SQIVND (reference sequence). The CDR3 nucleotides are TGTGCCAGTAGTATAGGCGGCCGGGTTAGGGGCTACACCTTC. It codes for CASSIGGRVRGYTF.

V and J are TRBV7-6 and TRBJ2-7, with 11 bases matching TRBD2. Germline CDR1 SGHVS, CDR2 FNYEAQ. The J segment lost 2 bases and the V segment lost 4 bases, leaving 10 bases of the junction unmatched. The CDR3 has 17 residues. CDR3 residues: CASSSRLAGNQAYEQYF. CDR3 bases: TGTGCCAGCAGCTCCCGACTAGCGGGGAATCAAGCCTACGAGCAGTACTTC.

The chain recombines TRBV5-1 with TRBJ2-3; 12 nucleotides line up with TRBD2. V gave up 3 bases and J gave up 2 bases; unmatched junction bases: 13. The CDR3 runs to 19 residues. The germline gives CDR1 SGHRS, CDR2 YFSETQ. CDR3 residues: CASSSNSLAGGINTDTQYF. The CDR3 DNA is TGCGCCAGCAGCTCCAACTCTCTAGCGGGGGGGATAAACACAGATACGCAGTATTTT.

CDR3 amino acids: CASSLGQGYSNQPQHF. CDR3 bases: TGTGCCAGCAGCTTAGGACAGGGATATAGCAATCAGCCCCAGCATTTT. The chain carries TRBV7-9 and TRBJ1-5; 7 bases map to TRBD1. Trimming at V came to 1 base and at J to 0 bases, leaving 3 bases not matched to a gene. The CDR3 spans 16 residues. The V gene's germline CDR1 is SEHNR and CDR2 FQNEAQ (reference sequence).

The V gene is TRBV6-5, the J gene TRBJ2-7; D may be TRBD2 (5 bases). The CDR3 loop spans 13 amino acids. CDR1 is MNHEY, CDR2 SVGAGI, per germline. V lost 6 bases to trimming and J lost 0 bases, with 9 bases between them. This CDR3 is CASSPGLSYEQYF. The CDR3 DNA reads TGTGCCAGCAGCCCCGGACTCTCCTACGAGCAGTACTTC.

This chain's CDR3 is CASSSSSGGPTHTDTQYF. For the CDR3, the DNA is TGTGCCAGCAGCTCATCTAGCGGGGGGCCTACCCACACAGATACGCAGTATTTT. This chain links TRBV7-2 with TRBJ2-3; TRBD2 aligns across 11 bases. Germline V gene lookup returns CDR1 SGHTA and CDR2 FQGNSA. The CDR3 extends over 18 amino acids. V lost 4 bases to trimming and J lost 2 bases; unmatched junction nucleotides: 11.

This clone was counted once. The rearrangement links TRBV6-1 to TRBJ2-7, with 10 bases fitting TRBD1. The trim removed 0 bases at V and 3 bases at J, leaving 2 bases unmatched. The V gene's germline CDR1 is MNHNS and CDR2 SASEGT. This CDR3 is built from 15 residues. As DNA, the CDR3 is TGTGCCAGCAGTGAAGCGGGACAGGGGTTCTACGAGCAGTACTTC. This gives the protein CASSEAGQGFYEQYF.

The chain combines TRBV21-1 with TRBJ1-2; TRBD1 is the table's D call, not checked against the DNA. TRBV21-1 is reported as a pseudogene. The CDR3 is made up of 11 amino acids. The CDR3, as DNA: TGTAAGGGGATAGCTAACTATGGCTACACCTTC. Translated, it gives CKGIANYGYTF.

J is TRBJ1-2 and V is TRBV27; 8 nucleotides line up with TRBD1. The germline V gene has CDR1 MNHEY and CDR2 SMNVEV (reference sequence). J gave up 6 bases and V 0 bases, and 3 bases lay outside the gene matches. This CDR3 comprises 14 residues. This chain's CDR3 is CASSLSTGADGYTF. CDR3 coding DNA: TGTGCCAGCAGTTTATCGACAGGGGCGGATGGCTACACCTTC.

The rearrangement joins TRBV7-3 to TRBJ1-4, with 8 bases identical to TRBD1. The germline V gene encodes CDR1 SGHTA and CDR2 FQGTGA. The CDR3 contains 15 residues. V lost 3 bases and J lost 7; bases outside the gene matches: 7. In nucleotides, the CDR3 is TGTGCCAGCAGCTTCGGGACAGGCCCGCTTGAAAAACTGTTTTTT. The encoded protein is CASSFGTGPLEKLFF.

This clone was observed a handful of times. This chain connects TRBV5-1 to TRBJ1-6, with 8 bases fitting TRBD1. The V segment lost 4 bases and the J segment 7 bases; nucleotides outside the gene matches: 4. This CDR3 contains 14 residues. From germline, CDR1 is SGHRS and CDR2 YFSETQ. The CDR3, as DNA: TGCGCCAGCAGCGAGGACAGGGCCAATTCACCCCTCCACTTT. This translates into CASSEDRANSPLHF.

The chain links TRBV28 to TRBJ1-2; TRBD1 might be the D (5 bases). Germline V gene lookup returns CDR1 MDHEN and CDR2 SYDVKM. The CDR3 sequence is 13 residues long. Trimming took 2 bases from V and 5 from J, leaving 9 bases between them. The CDR3 spells CASSLSTGYGYTF. The DNA of the CDR3 is TGTGCCAGCAGTTTAAGCACAGGATATGGCTACACCTTC.

The chain carries TRBV5-6 and TRBJ2-5; D might be TRBD2 (5 bases). Trimming shortened V by 4 bases and J by 1 base, and 11 bases separated the two germline ends. CDR3 size: 14 residues. In germline, CDR1 is SGHDT, CDR2 YYEEEE. The chain's CDR3 is CASSGRGIQETQYF. The CDR3 DNA follows: TGTGCCAGCAGCGGTCGGGGAATCCAAGAGACCCAGTACTTC. Full variable domain (remainder filled in from reference TRBV5-6 and TRBJ2-5): DAGVTQSPTHLIKTRGQQVTLRCSPKSGHDTVSWYQQALGQGPQFIFQYYEEEERQRGNFPDRFSGHQFPNYSSELNVNALLLGDSALYLCASSGRGIQETQYFGPGTRLLVL.

J is TRBJ2-5 and V is TRBV7-8, with 10 bases lining up with TRBD1. The germline CDR1 and CDR2 sequences are SGHVS and FQNEAQ. The CDR3 runs to 15 residues. V was pared by 4 bases and J by 5 bases, with 7 bases of the junction left unmatched. This CDR3 is CASSSTGGVGETQYF. The CDR3 DNA follows: TGTGCCAGCAGCTCGACAGGGGGCGTGGGGGAGACCCAGTACTTC.

There are a few counts of this clone. This chain joins TRBV6-5 and TRBJ2-3; 8 bases are a match to TRBD2. Germline assignment: CDR1 MNHEY and CDR2 SVGAGI. This CDR3 has 15 amino acids. The junction had 4 bases not matched to a gene; V was cut back by 5 bases and J by 0 bases. The CDR3 nucleotides are TGTGCCAGCAGTCCGCGGGGGGTAAGCACAGATACGCAGTATTTT. Translation: CASSPRGVSTDTQYF.

The genes are TRBV7-8 and TRBJ2-7; unclear D gene. The CDR3 contains 13 residues. CDR1 and CDR2 from the germline V gene are SGHVS and FQNEAQ. The V gene lost 5 bases and the J gene lost 3 bases, with 11 bases spanning the gap. CDR3 region: CASSISVDYEQYF. CDR3 nucleotides: TGTGCCAGCAGCATCTCGGTAGACTACGAGCAGTACTTC.

This clone occurred once. The chain couples TRBV7-9 to TRBJ2-3; perhaps TRBD1 as D (5 bases). CDR1 is SEHNR and CDR2 is FQNEAQ in the germline V gene (reference sequence). The ends were cut back, 5 bases at V and 1 base at J, with 7 bases in the middle. This CDR3 has 13 residues. The CDR3 DNA sequence: TGTGCCAGCAGCCAAGGGGGCACAGATACGCAGTATTTT. It specifies CASSQGGTDTQYF.

The chain couples TRBV18 to TRBJ2-7; the match to TRBD2 covers 9 bases. V lost 2 bases, J lost 2 bases, and 4 bases stayed unmatched. The germline V gene has CDR1 KGHSH and CDR2 LQKENI. This CDR3 has 15 residues. The CDR3 region is CASSPIAGAPYEQYF. The DNA for the CDR3 is TGTGCCAGCTCACCAATAGCGGGAGCCCCCTACGAGCAGTACTTC.

V and J are TRBV9 and TRBJ1-4; 7 bases map to TRBD1. CDR1 and CDR2 (germline): SGDLS, YYNGEE. This CDR3 comprises 15 residues. The J segment lost 7 bases and the V segment lost 3 bases, leaving 9 bases of the junction unmatched. The CDR3 nucleotides are TGTGCCAGCAGCGGTGAACAGGGGAGGCGTGAAAAACTGTTTTTT. Amino acid sequence: CASSGEQGRREKLFF.

CDR3 amino acids: CASSIGGSSTDTQYF. CDR3 bases: TGTGCCAGTAGTATAGGAGGATCTAGCACAGATACGCAGTATTTT. The chain recombines TRBV19 with TRBJ2-3, with unresolved D. Germline values: CDR1 LNHDA, CDR2 SQIVND (reference sequence). Trimming shortened V by 1 base and J by 0 bases, and 8 bases separated the two germline ends. The CDR3 loop spans 15 amino acids.

J is TRBJ2-2 and V is TRBV9; D is unclear. The CDR3 contains 14 residues. The V and J ends lost 0 bases and 9 bases respectively, with 12 bases between them. Germline V CDR1 and CDR2: SGDLS, YYNGEE. For the CDR3, the DNA is TGTGCCAGCAGCGTAGTTAACAGCCCACGGGAGCTGTTTTTT. Amino acid sequence: CASSVVNSPRELFF.